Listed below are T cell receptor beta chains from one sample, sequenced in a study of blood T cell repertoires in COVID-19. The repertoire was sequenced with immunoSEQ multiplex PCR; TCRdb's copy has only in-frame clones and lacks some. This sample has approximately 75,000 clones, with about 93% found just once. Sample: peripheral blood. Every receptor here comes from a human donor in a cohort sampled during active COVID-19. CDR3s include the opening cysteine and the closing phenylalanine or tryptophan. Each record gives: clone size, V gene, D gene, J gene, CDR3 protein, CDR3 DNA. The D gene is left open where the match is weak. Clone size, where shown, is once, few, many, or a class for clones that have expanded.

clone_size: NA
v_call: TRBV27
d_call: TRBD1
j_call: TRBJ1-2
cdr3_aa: CASRQGARGYTF
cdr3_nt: TGTGCCAGCAGACAGGGGGCGCGCGGCTACACCTTC

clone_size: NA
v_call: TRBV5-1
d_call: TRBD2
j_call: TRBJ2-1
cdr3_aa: CASSLRTRVNEQFF
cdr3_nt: TGCGCCAGCAGCTTACGGACTAGGGTCAATGAGCAGTTCTTC

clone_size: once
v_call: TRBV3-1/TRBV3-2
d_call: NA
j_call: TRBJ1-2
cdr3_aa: CASSQDSGGVANYGYTF
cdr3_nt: TGTGCCAGCAGCCAAGATTCAGGTGGCGTTGCTAACTATGGCTACACCTTC

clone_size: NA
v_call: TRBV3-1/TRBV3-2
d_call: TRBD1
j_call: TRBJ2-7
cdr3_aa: CASSQTADRGYEQYF
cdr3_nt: TGTGCCAGCAGCCAGACCGCGGACAGGGGATACGAGCAGTACTTC

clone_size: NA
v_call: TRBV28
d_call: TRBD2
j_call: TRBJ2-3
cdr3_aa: CASSPSGGAVYTQYF
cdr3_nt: TGTGCCAGCAGTCCTAGCGGGGGGGCCGTATATACGCAGTATTTT

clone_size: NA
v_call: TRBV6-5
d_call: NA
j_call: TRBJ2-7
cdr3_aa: CASSLGGGNEQYF
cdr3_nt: TGTGCCAGCAGTCTAGGGGGTGGGAACGAGCAGTACTTC

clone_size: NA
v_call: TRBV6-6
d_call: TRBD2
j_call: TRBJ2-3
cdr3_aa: CASSQTSGGGFSTDTQYF
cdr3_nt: TGTGCCAGCAGTCAGACTAGCGGGGGGGGTTTTAGCACAGATACGCAGTATTTT

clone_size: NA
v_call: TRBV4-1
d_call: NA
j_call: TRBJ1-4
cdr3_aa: CASSPNPGSTNEKLFF
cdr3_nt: TGCGCCAGCAGCCCTAACCCGGGATCAACTAATGAAAAACTGTTTTTT

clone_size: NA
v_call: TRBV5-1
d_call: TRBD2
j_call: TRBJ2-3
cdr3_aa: CASSSSGGGGDTQYF
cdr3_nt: TGCGCCAGCAGCTCTAGCGGGGGAGGAGGAGATACGCAGTATTTT

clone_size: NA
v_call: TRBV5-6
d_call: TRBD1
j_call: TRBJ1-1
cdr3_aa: CASSFRGQRNTEAFF
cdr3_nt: TGTGCCAGCAGCTTCAGGGGACAGAGGAACACTGAAGCTTTCTTT

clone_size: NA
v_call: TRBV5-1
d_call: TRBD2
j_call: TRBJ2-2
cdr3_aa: CASSFGGADTGELFF
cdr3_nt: TGCGCCAGCAGCTTCGGGGGGGCGGACACCGGGGAGCTGTTTTTT

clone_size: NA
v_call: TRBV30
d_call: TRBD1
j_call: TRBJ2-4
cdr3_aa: CAYSTGGTVVAKNIQYF
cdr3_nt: TGTGCCTACAGTACAGGGGGGACCGTGGTAGCCAAAAACATTCAGTACTTC

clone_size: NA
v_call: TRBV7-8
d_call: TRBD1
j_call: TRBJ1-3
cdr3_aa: CASSLRTGELDTIYF
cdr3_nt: TGTGCCAGCAGCTTAAGGACAGGGGAGCTGGACACCATATATTTT

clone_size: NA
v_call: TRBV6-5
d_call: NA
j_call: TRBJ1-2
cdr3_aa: CASNKGSLNYGYTF
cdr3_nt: TGTGCCAGCAACAAGGGGTCGTTAAACTATGGCTACACCTTC

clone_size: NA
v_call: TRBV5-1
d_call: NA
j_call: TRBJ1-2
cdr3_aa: CASRPPGRIYGYTF
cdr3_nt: TGCGCCAGCCGACCTCCCGGGAGGATCTATGGCTACACCTTC

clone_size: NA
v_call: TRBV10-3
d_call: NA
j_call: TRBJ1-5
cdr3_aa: CAISESGGGTVGNQPQHF
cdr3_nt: TGTGCCATCAGTGAGTCGGGAGGTGGGACCGTCGGCAATCAGCCCCAGCATTTT

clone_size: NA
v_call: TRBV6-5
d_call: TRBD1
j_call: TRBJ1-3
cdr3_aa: CASSMTGFSGNTIYF
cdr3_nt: TGTGCCAGCAGCATGACAGGGTTCTCTGGAAACACCATATATTTT

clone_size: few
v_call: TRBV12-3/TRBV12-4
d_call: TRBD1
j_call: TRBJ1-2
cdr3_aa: CASSLSGQRGYTF
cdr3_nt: TGTGCCAGCAGTTTATCGGGACAGAGAGGCTACACCTTC

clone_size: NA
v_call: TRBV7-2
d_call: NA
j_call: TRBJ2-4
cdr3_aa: CASSLAPGVQNIQYF
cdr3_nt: TGTGCCAGCAGCTTAGCGCCAGGGGTCCAAAACATTCAGTACTTC

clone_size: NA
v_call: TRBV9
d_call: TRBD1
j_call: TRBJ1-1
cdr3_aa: CASSVVPSGTDMNTEAFF
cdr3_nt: TGTGCCAGCAGCGTAGTTCCATCCGGGACAGACATGAACACTGAAGCTTTCTTT

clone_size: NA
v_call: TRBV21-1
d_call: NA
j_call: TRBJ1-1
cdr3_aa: CASRGPRAFF
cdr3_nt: TGTGCCAGCAGGGGCCCCAGAGCTTTCTTT

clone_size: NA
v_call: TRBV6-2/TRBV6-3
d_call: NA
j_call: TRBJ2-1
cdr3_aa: CASSYSGGLDNEQFF
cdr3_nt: TGTGCCAGCAGTTACTCGGGGGGGCTCGACAATGAGCAGTTCTTC

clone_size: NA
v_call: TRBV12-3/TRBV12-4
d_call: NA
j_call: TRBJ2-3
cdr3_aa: CASSTRRADTQYF
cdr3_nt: TGTGCCAGCTCCACCCGACGGGCAGATACGCAGTATTTT

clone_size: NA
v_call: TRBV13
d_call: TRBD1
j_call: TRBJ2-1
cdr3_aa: CASSSDRRVEQFF
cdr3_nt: TGTGCCAGCAGCTCGGACAGGCGGGTTGAGCAGTTCTTC

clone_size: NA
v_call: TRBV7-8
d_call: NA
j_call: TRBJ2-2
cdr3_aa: CASSLGATATGELFF
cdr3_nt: TGTGCCAGCAGCTTAGGTGCGACTGCCACCGGGGAGCTGTTTTTT

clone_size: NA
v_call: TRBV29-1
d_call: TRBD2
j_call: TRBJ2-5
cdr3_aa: CSGLGLAGGRGETQYF
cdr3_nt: TGCAGCGGGCTGGGACTAGCGGGGGGACGGGGAGAGACCCAGTACTTC

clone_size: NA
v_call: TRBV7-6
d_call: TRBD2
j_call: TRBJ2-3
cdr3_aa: CASKGTPGGSTDTQYF
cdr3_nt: TGTGCCAGCAAAGGGACTCCGGGGGGTAGCACAGATACGCAGTATTTT

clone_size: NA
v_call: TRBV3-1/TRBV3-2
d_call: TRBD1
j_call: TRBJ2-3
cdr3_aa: CASRRQGANTQYF
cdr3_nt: TGTGCCAGCAGGAGACAGGGGGCAAATACGCAGTATTTT

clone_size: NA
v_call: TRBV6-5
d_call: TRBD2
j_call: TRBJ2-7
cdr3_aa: CASSYGGEGGGEQYF
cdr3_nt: TGTGCCAGCAGTTACGGGGGGGAAGGTGGTGGGGAGCAGTACTTC

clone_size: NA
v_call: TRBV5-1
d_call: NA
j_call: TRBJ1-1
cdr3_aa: CASSSLNQVNTEAFF
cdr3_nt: TGCGCCAGCAGCTCCTTGAACCAGGTGAACACTGAAGCTTTCTTT

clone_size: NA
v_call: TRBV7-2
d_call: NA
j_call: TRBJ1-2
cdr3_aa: CASSLSSGKHDGYTF
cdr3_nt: TGTGCCAGCAGCTTGTCGTCAGGGAAGCACGATGGCTACACCTTC